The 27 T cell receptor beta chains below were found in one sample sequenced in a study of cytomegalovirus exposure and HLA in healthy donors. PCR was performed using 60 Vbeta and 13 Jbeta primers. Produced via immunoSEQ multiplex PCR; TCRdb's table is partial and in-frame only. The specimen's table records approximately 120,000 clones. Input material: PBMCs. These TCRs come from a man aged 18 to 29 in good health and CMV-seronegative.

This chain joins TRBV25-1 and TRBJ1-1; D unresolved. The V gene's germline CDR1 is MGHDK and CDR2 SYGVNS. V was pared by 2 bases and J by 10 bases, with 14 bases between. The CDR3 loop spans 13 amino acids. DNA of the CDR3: TGTGCCAGCAGTGAAAACGGAGGTTTCATAGCTTTCTTT. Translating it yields CASSENGGFIAFF.

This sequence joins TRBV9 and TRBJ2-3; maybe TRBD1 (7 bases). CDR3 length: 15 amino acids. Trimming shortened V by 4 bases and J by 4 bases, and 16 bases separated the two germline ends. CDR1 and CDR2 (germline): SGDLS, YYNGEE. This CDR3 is CASSSRGTDADTQYF. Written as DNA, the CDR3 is TGTGCCAGCAGCTCTCGCGGGACAGACGCAGATACGCAGTATTTT. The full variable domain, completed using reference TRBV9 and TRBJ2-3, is DSGVTQTPKHLITATGQRVTLRCSPRSGDLSVYWYQQSLDQGLQFLIQYYNGEERAKGNILERFSAQQFPDLHSELNLSSLELGDSALYFCASSSRGTDADTQYFGPGTRLTVL.

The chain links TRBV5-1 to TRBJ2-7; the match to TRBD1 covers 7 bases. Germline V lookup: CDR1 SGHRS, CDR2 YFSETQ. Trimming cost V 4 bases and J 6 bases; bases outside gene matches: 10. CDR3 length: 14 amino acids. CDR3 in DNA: TGCGCCAGCAGCCTAACAGGGGAGCGTGGCGAGCAGTACTTC. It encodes CASSLTGERGEQYF.

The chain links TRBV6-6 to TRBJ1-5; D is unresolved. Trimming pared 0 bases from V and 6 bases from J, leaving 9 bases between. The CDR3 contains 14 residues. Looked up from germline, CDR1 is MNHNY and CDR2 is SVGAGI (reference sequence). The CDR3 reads CASSYSIRGQPQHF. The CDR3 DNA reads TGTGCCAGCAGTTACTCGATTCGGGGTCAGCCCCAGCATTTT.

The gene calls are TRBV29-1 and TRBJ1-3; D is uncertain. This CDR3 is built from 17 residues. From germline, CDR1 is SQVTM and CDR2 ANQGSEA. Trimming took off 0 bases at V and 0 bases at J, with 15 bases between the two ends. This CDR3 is CSVEEYNPTNSGNTIYF. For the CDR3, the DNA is TGCAGCGTTGAAGAATATAACCCTACTAACTCTGGAAACACCATATATTTT.

CDR3 region: CASSVLGGGSVEQFF. CDR3 in DNA: TGTGCCAGCAGCGTATTGGGGGGGGGTTCAGTTGAGCAGTTCTTC. The rearrangement joins TRBV9 to TRBJ2-1, with 7 bases that match TRBD2. J lost 9 bases, V lost 1 base, and 10 bases had no gene match. CDR1 is SGDLS, CDR2 YYNGEE, per germline. This CDR3 has 15 residues.

CDR3 DNA sequence: TGTGCCAGCAGCGGACAGATCTCTGGAAACACCATATATTTT. It yields the protein CASSGQISGNTIYF. V and J are TRBV2 and TRBJ1-3; TRBD1 is a possible D gene (6 bases). Trimming removed 6 bases at V and 0 bases at J, with 9 bases between. The CDR3 sequence is 14 residues long. Germline V lookup: CDR1 SNHLY, CDR2 FYNNEI. The whole variable domain, filled in from reference TRBV2 and TRBJ1-3, reads EPEVTQTPSHQVTQMGQEVILRCVPISNHLYFYWYRQILGQKVEFLVSFYNNEISEKSEIFDDQFSVERPDGSNFTLKIRSTKLEDSAMYFCASSGQISGNTIYFGEGSWLTVV.

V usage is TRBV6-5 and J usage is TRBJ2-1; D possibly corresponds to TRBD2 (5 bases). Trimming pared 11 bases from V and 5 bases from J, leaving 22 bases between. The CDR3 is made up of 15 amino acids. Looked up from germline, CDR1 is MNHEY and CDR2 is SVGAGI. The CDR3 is CAVKGGGRSDNEQFF. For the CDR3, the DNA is TGTGCCGTAAAAGGCGGCGGGCGGTCCGACAATGAGCAGTTCTTC.

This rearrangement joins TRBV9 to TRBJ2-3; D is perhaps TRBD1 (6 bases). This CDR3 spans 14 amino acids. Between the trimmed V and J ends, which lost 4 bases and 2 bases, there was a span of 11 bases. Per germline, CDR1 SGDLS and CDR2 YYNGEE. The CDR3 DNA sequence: TGTGCCAGCAGCCCGGGACACACCACAGATACGCAGTATTTT. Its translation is CASSPGHTTDTQYF.

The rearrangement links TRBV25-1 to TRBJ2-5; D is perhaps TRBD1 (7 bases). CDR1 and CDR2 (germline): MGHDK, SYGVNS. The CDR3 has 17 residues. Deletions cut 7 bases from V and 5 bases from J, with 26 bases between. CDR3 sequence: CASTPPGQTPAGETQYF. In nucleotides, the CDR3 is TGTGCCAGCACCCCTCCGGGACAGACCCCCGCGGGGGAGACCCAGTACTTC.

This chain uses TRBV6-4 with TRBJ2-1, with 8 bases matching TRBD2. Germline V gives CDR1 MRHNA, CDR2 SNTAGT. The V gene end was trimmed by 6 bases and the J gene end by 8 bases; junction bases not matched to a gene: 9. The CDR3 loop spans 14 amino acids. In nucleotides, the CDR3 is TGTGCCAGCAGGAAAACCGGGGGGGCGCATGAGCAGTTCTTC. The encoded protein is CASRKTGGAHEQFF.

The CDR3 nucleotides are TGTGCCAGTAGTACCCAGAGCAATCAGCCCCAGCATTTT. This codes for CASSTQSNQPQHF. The V call is TRBV19, the J call TRBJ1-5; no definite D call. The length of the CDR3 is 13 residues. V was cut by 4 bases and J by 1 base, with 5 bases left in between. Germline V CDR1 and CDR2: LNHDA, SQIVND (reference sequence).

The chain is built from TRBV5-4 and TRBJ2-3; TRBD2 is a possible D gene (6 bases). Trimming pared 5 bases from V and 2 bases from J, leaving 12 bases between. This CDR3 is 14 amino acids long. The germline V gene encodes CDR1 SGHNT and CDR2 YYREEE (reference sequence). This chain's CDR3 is CASSSRLDTDTQYF. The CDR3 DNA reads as TGTGCCAGCAGTTCCCGACTAGACACAGATACGCAGTATTTT.

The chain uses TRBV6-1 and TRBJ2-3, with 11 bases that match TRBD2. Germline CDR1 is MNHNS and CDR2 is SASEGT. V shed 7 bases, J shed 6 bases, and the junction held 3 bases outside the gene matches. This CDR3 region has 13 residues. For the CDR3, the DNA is TGTGCCAGCACTAGCGGGGGGTGGGATACGCAGTATTTT. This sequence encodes CASTSGGWDTQYF.

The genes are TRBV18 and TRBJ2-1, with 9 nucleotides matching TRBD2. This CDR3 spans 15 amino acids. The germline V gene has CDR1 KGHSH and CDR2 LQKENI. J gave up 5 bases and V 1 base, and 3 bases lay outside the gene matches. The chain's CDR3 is CASSPLRGRDNEQFF. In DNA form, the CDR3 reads TGTGCCAGCTCACCACTGCGCGGGAGGGACAATGAGCAGTTCTTC. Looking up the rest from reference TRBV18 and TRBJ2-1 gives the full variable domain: NAGVMQNPRHLVRRRGQEARLRCSPMKGHSHVYWYRQLPEEGLKFMVYLQKENIIDESGMPKERFSAEFPKEGPSILRIQQVVRGDSAAYFCASSPLRGRDNEQFFGPGTRLTVL.

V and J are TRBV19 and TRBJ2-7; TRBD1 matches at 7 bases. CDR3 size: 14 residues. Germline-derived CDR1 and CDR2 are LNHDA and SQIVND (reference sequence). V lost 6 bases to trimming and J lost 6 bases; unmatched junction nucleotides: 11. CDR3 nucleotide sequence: TGTGCCAGTAGCCCAAGGACAGGACAGGCCGAGCAGTACTTC. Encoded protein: CASSPRTGQAEQYF.

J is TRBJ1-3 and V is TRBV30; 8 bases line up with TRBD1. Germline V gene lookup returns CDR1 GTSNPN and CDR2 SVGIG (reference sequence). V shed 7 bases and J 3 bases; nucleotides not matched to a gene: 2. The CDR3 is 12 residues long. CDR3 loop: CAFDRGGNTIYF. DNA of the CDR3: TGTGCCTTTGACAGGGGTGGAAACACCATATATTTT.

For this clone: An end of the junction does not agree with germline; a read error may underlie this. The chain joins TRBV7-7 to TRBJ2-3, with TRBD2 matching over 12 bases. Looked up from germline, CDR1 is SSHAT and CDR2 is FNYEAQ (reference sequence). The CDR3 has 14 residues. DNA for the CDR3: TGTGCTAGCAGCTCAGGACTAGCGGGGGATACGCAGTATTTT. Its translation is CASSSGLAGDTQYF.

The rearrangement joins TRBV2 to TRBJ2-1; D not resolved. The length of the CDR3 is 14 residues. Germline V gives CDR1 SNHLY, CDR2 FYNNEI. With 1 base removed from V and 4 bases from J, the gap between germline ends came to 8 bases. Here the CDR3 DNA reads TGTGCCAGCAGTGAAGTGACGACATACAATGAGCAGTTCTTC. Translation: CASSEVTTYNEQFF.

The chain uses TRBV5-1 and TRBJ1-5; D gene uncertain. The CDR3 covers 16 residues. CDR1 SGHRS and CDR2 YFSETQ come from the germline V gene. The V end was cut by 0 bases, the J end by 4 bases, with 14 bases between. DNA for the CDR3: TGCGCCAGCAGCTTGGACGGGTATGGTAGGAATCAGCCCCAGCATTTT. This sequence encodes CASSLDGYGRNQPQHF.

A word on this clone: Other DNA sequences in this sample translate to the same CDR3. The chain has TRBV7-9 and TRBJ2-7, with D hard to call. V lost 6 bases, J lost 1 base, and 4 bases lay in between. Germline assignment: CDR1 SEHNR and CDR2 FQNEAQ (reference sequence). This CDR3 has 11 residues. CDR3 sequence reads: CASSLSYEQYF. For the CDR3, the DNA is TGTGCCAGCAGTCTATCCTACGAGCAGTACTTC.

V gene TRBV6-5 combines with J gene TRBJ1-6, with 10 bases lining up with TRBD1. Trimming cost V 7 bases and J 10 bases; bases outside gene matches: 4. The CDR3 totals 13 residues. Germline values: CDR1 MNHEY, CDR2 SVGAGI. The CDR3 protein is CASNGQGDSPLHF. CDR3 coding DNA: TGTGCCAGCAATGGACAGGGGGACTCACCCCTCCACTTT.

For the CDR3, the DNA is TGCGCCAGCAGGCGGGACGCCGCTAGCACAGATACGCAGTATTTT. It yields the protein CASRRDAASTDTQYF. The rearrangement joins TRBV5-1 to TRBJ2-3, with D maybe TRBD2 (6 bases). The V end was cut by 5 bases, the J end by 0 bases, with 13 bases between. This CDR3 has 15 amino acids. CDR1 is SGHRS and CDR2 is YFSETQ in the germline V gene.

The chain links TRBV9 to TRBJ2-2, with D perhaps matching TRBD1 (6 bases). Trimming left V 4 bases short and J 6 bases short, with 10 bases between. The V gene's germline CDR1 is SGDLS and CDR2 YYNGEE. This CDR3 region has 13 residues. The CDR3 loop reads CASSLRQAGELFF. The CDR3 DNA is TGTGCCAGCAGCTTACGACAGGCCGGGGAGCTGTTTTTT. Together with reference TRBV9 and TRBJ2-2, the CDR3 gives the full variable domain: DSGVTQTPKHLITATGQRVTLRCSPRSGDLSVYWYQQSLDQGLQFLIQYYNGEERAKGNILERFSAQQFPDLHSELNLSSLELGDSALYFCASSLRQAGELFFGEGSRLTVL.

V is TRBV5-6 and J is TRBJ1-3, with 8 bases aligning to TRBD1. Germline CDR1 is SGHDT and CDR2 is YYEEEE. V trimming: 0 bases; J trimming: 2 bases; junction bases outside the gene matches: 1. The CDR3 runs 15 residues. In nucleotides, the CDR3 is TGTGCCAGCAGCTTGGGACAGGGGACTGGAAACACCATATATTTT. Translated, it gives CASSLGQGTGNTIYF.

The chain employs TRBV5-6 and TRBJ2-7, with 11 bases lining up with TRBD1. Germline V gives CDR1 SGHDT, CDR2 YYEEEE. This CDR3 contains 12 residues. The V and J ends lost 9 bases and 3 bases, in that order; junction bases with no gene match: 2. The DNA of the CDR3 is TGTGCCACCGGGACAGGGGGCTACGAGCAGTACTTC. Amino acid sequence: CATGTGGYEQYF.

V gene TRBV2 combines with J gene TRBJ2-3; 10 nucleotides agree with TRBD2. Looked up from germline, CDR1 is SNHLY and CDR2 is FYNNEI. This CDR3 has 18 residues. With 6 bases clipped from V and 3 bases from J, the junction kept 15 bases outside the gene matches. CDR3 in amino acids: CASSLFNLAGGGTDTQYF. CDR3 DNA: TGTGCCAGCAGCCTTTTCAACTTAGCGGGAGGTGGAACAGATACGCAGTATTTT.